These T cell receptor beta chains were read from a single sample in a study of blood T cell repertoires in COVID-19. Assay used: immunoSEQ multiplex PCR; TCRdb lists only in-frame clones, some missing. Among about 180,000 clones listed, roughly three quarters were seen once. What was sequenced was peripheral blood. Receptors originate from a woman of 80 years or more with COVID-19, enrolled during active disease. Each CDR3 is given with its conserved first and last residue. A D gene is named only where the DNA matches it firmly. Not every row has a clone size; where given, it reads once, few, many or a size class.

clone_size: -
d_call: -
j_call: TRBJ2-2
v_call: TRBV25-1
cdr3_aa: CASSSQPELRVGELFF
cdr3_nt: TGTGCCAGCAGTTCCCAACCGGAGCTCCGGGTCGGGGAGCTGTTTTTT

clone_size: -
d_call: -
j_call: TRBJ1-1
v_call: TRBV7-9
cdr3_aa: CASSDGRDTEAFF
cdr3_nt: TGTGCCAGCAGCGATGGCAGGGACACTGAAGCTTTCTTT

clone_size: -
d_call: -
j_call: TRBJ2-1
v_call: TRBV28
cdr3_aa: CASSRYKAGLSYNEQFF
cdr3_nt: TGTGCCAGCAGTAGATACAAAGCGGGCCTCTCATACAATGAGCAGTTCTTC

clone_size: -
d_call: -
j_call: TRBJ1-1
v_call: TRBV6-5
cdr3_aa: CASRGGATEAFF
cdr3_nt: TGTGCCAGCCGGGGAGGGGCAACTGAAGCTTTCTTT

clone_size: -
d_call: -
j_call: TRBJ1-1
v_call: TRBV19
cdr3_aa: CASSMAFRGGTEAFF
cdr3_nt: TGTGCCAGTAGTATGGCATTTCGAGGGGGCACTGAAGCTTTCTTT

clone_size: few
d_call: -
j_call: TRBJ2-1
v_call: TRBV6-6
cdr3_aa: CASSPFRGRNEQFF
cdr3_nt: TGTGCCAGCAGTCCATTCAGGGGTCGGAATGAGCAGTTCTTC

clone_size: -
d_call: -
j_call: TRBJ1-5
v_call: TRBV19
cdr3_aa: CASSIRPRGTSFLSNQPQHF
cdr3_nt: TGTGCCAGTAGTATCCGACCCAGGGGTACTTCCTTTTTGAGCAATCAGCCCCAGCATTTT

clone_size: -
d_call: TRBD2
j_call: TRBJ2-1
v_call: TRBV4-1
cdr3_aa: CASSQDALAGDNEQFF
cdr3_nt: TGCGCCAGCAGCCAAGATGCACTAGCGGGAGATAATGAGCAGTTCTTC

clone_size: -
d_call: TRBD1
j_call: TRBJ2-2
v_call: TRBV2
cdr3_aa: CASRAWTGGITGELFF
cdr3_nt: TGTGCCAGCAGGGCCTGGACAGGGGGCATTACCGGGGAGCTGTTTTTT

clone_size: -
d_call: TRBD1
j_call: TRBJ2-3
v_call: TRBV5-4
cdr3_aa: CASSRDRLSDTQYF
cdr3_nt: TGTGCCAGCAGCAGGGACAGACTGTCGGATACGCAGTATTTT

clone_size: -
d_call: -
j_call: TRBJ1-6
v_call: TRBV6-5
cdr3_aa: CASSTSAALYF
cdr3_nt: TGTGCCAGCAGTACATCCGCCGCCTTGTACTTT